This paragraph covers one T cell receptor beta chain sequence. It has no known antigen specificity. There are no base qualities to consult, and no much larger clone falls within one base. This entry comes from a study of graft-versus-host responses after intestinal transplantation (dated by TCRdb to the early 2020s). Regarding the research as a whole: The transplants that recipients received were multivisceral, liver-intestinal, or isolated intestinal. Anti-thymocyte globulin induction was given to all recipients, followed by maintenance tacrolimus and steroids for roughly 3 years. Graft-versus-host and host-versus-graft alloreactive T cell clones were tracked in the graft, circulation and bone marrow after intestinal transplantation using bulk TCR-beta CDR3 sequencing. Alloreactive clones were identified by sequencing pre-transplant mixed lymphocyte reaction products and comparing these products with unstimulated pre-transplant donor and recipient T cells. The cohort enrolled 20 to 30 intestinal transplant recipients including one retransplant, and 3 patients lacking pretransplant specimens were excluded. Donor T cell macrochimerism was defined as a peak of at least 4% donor T cells among recipient peripheral blood mononuclear cells. Samples from a few later patients were sequenced in-house on an Illumina MiSeq with MiXCR processing rather than by the commercial service.

Blood samples were collected up to 4 times in the first month after transplant and then at least monthly when available. Libraries were prepared through the immunoSEQ multiplex PCR assay. High-throughput TCR-beta CDR3 sequencing of genomic DNA from most patients was performed by Adaptive Biotechnologies. The published analysis was carried out like this. Adaptive's ImmunoSEQ software was the source of the TCR sequencing data for over 15 patients, while a few other patients were processed with MiXCR and VDJtools. CDR3 nucleotide sequences shared by donor and recipient were removed because the origin of these sequences could not be assigned. At least 2-fold expansion over unstimulated cells and a minimum CFSE-low frequency of 0.002% (template counts) or 0.001% (read counts) were required for clones to be classified as alloreactive. A clone was considered mappable if detected in the sequenced pre-transplant spleen, lymph node, or MLR CFSE-low populations of the donor or recipient. Cumulative frequency of alloreactive clones was calculated as a percentage of all sequences weighted by copy number. Imported from immuneACCESS, the table was reduced by TCRdb to in-frame sequences with V and J called. These copies leave out some clones; in studies compared against another copy, an unresolved V gene accounts for under half, and the cause of the remainder is not known. Clonal size and the V and J genes are those of that table, whereas D and trimming came from the DNA. Counted in this sample were 10,000 or so clones; 80% to 95% of them appeared once. Roughly 3.5% of the sample comes from the top ten.

The paper's findings and limits, for the study overall: GvH clones were detected in recipient bone marrow, and some of these GvH clones were observed earlier in ileal mucosa or blood, consistent with an intestinal mucosal origin. The conclusions were limited by the relatively low number and heterogeneity of the intestinal transplant patients. High GvH to HvG T cell clonal ratios were observed in the allografts of patients with donor T cell macrochimerism. Early after transplant, peak levels of circulating GvH clones were found to be associated with declines in HvG clones.

At the junction V is shortened by 3 bases and J by 8 bases, with 14 bases in between. There are 14 amino acids in the CDR3, from cysteine to phenylalanine inclusive. The DNA shown is the 42-base CDR3, in frame from base 1. Per the germline V gene (reference sequence), MNHEY is the CDR1 and SMNVEV is the CDR2. The chain is encoded by TRBV27 joined to TRBJ2-1; confidence is insufficient to name the D gene. The receptor was isolated from a human patient who received an intestinal transplant, so some T cells may come from the graft donor. Specimen: PBMCs, collected around 43 days after intestinal transplantation. At the DNA level, the sequence is TGTGCCAGCAGTTTTTGGCCCCTTTTGGATGAGCAGTTCTTC. Translated, it gives CASSFWPLLDEQFF.